A selection of T cell receptor beta chains follows, all from one sample in a study of human T cells and chemical hapten exposure. TCRdb ran MiXCR on the RACE reads and lists one entry per CDR3 protein. Of about 260,000 distinct CDR3 sequences listed, 8.6% are singletons. This material consisted of whole blood, taken in connection with sensitization to the hapten diphenylcyclopropenone (DPC). The receptor source for this set is a woman aged 40 to 49 with alopecia areata. Some clones in this sample may be carry-over from other donors' samples. Both conserved end residues are part of each CDR3. The D gene is left open where the match is weak. Expanded clones get a size class; other rows say once, few or many, or leave the size out.

.	TRBV6-2/TRBV6-3	TRBJ2-1	.	TGTGCCAGTAATTGGGGGGCAGTTACCTACAATGAGCAGTTCTTC	CASNWGAVTYNEQFF
TRBD1	TRBV18	TRBJ2-3	few	TGTGCCAGCTCACTGGGACAGAATACGCAGTATTTT	CASSLGQNTQYF
TRBD2	TRBV12-3/TRBV12-4	TRBJ2-5	.	TGTGCCAGCAGTTTTGGGATCCGGGGGGGCTCCTTC	CASSFGIRGGSF
.	TRBV28	TRBJ1-3	few	TGTGCCAGCAGTTCCGACAGTTACTCTGGAAACACCATATATTTT	CASSSDSYSGNTIYF
.	TRBV18	TRBJ2-1	.	TGTGCCAGCTCACCAGGGGGGAACAATGAGCAGTTCTTC	CASSPGGNNEQFF
.	TRBV10-2	TRBJ1-4	few	TGCGCCAGCAAGAGAGGGGGTGGTGAAAAACTGTTTTTT	CASKRGGGEKLFF
TRBD1	TRBV29-1	TRBJ1-1	few	TGCAGCGTCGTATCTTCGACAGGGAGCCTCACTGAAGCTTTCTTT	CSVVSSTGSLTEAFF
.	TRBV7-6	TRBJ1-1	.	TGTGCCAGCAGCTTAGAGCTGGCAGGTAACACTGAAGCTTTCTTT	CASSLELAGNTEAFF
.	TRBV12-3/TRBV12-4	TRBJ2-2	few	TGTGCCAGCAGTCTACACAGCACCGGGGAGCTGTTTTTT	CASSLHSTGELFF
TRBD1	TRBV6-1	TRBJ1-1	few	TGTGCCAGCAGTGAAAGCATCAGGGGGGATTACACTGAAGCTTTCTTT	CASSESIRGDYTEAFF
.	TRBV18	TRBJ1-5	few	TGTGCCAGCTCACCACCGGAAAGTGGGCCCCAGCATTTT	CASSPPESGPQHF